A single sample is the source of the 29 T cell receptor beta chains below, sequenced in a study of molecular identifiers for immune sequencing clone quantification. TCRdb ran MiXCR on the PCR reads and lists one entry per CDR3 protein. The repertoire includes around 86,000 distinct CDR3 sequences, around a fifth of them detected once, and 0.75% to 0.95% sits in the top ten. Sample: naive CD8+ T cells from blood, with Jurkat cell RNA spiked in. Stated subset: FACS-sorted CD8+CD4-CCR7+CD45RA+ naive T cells. The source is a human donor in good health. Some libraries in this study had Jurkat cell RNA spiked in.

This clonotype was found many times. The chain uses TRBV30 and TRBJ2-1; TRBD2 matches 10 bases. The CDR3 is made up of 16 amino acids. Per the germline V gene, CDR1 is GTSNPN and CDR2 is SVGIG (reference sequence). Germline trimming cut 8 bases from V and 2 bases from J; bases unmatched to any gene: 12. CDR3 residues: CAAQGAGGQPYNEQFF. In DNA, the CDR3 is TGTGCCGCCCAGGGAGCGGGGGGGCAGCCCTACAATGAGCAGTTCTTC.

This clonotype was picked up many times. V is TRBV5-1 and J is TRBJ1-1; D is unclear. Germline CDR1 reads SGHRS; CDR2 reads YFSETQ. The CDR3 consists of 13 residues. Trimming cost V 3 bases and J 0 bases, with 6 bases left between them. This chain's CDR3 is CASSWSMNTEAFF. For the CDR3, the DNA is TGCGCCAGCAGCTGGAGCATGAACACTGAAGCTTTCTTT.

This clonotype was found many times. The V gene is TRBV5-8, the J gene TRBJ2-3, with D possibly being TRBD2 (6 bases). V was cut by 1 base and J by 1 base, with 16 bases left in between. The CDR3 consists of 17 residues. The germline gives CDR1 SGHTS, CDR2 YDEGEE. DNA for the CDR3: TGTGCCAGCAGCTTGATCGGGGAAGTAGCGGGCACAGATACGCAGTATTTT. Protein: CASSLIGEVAGTDTQYF.

In its sample, this clonotype was seen many times. The chain recombines TRBV28 with TRBJ2-7, with 7 bases that match TRBD2. The germline V gene has CDR1 MDHEN and CDR2 SYDVKM. CDR3 length: 12 residues. V gave up 5 bases and J gave up 5 bases; unmatched junction bases: 3. CDR3 loop: CASSLREDEQYF. CDR3 nucleotide sequence: TGTGCCAGCAGTCTACGGGAGGACGAGCAGTACTTC.

The V gene is TRBV27, the J gene TRBJ1-1, with 7 bases matching TRBD1. Germline V gene sequence: CDR1 MNHEY, CDR2 SMNVEV (reference sequence). CDR3 size: 16 residues. V lost 3 bases to trimming and J lost 4 bases; unmatched junction nucleotides: 11. The DNA for the CDR3 is TGTGCCAGCAGTTTGACAGGGTTCTGGCGGGGCACTGAAGCTTTCTTT. This sequence encodes CASSLTGFWRGTEAFF.

The chain links TRBV13 to TRBJ2-7, with 12 bases identical to TRBD2. V was clipped by 1 base and J by 4 bases; unmatched bases: 5. Per germline, CDR1 PRHDT and CDR2 FYEKMQ (reference sequence). The CDR3 is 16 residues long. CDR3 in DNA: TGTGCCAGCAGCTTAGAGGGACTAGCGGGTTTGTACGAGCAGTACTTC. It yields the protein CASSLEGLAGLYEQYF.

This clonotype has ten or more counts. V and J are TRBV7-9 and TRBJ2-7, with 8 bases matching TRBD2. This CDR3 has 14 amino acids. Trimming cost V 3 bases and J 2 bases; bases outside gene matches: 3. CDR1 and CDR2 from the germline V gene are SEHNR and FQNEAQ (reference sequence). CDR3 bases: TGTGCCAGCAGCTTTGGGACTAGTCCCTACGAGCAGTACTTC. Encoded protein: CASSFGTSPYEQYF.

About this clonotype: Possible read error: a much larger clone is one base away. The chain's CDR3 is CASSQSGQTYEQDF. DNA of the CDR3: TGCGCCAGCAGCCAATCGGGACAGACTTACGAGCAGGACTTC. The chain recombines TRBV4-1 with TRBJ2-7; the match to TRBD1 covers 7 bases. Germline V lookup: CDR1 MGHRA, CDR2 YSYEKL. The CDR3 is 14 residues long.

This clonotype was seen repeatedly, ten times or more. This chain links TRBV4-3 with TRBJ2-3; D is unresolved. This CDR3 comprises 17 residues. Between the trimmed V and J ends, which lost 0 bases and 2 bases, there was a span of 15 bases. The germline CDR1 and CDR2 sequences are LGHNA and YSLEER. CDR3 in amino acids: CASSQDFLTVDTDTQYF. DNA of the CDR3: TGCGCCAGCAGCCAAGATTTTCTCACGGTTGACACAGATACGCAGTATTTT.

In its sample, this clonotype was seen many times. The chain is built from TRBV29-1 and TRBJ1-4; a weak D match, TRBD1 (5 bases). Germline assignment: CDR1 SQVTM and CDR2 ANQGSEA. Trimming pared 6 bases from V and 7 bases from J, leaving 18 bases between. This CDR3 is 14 amino acids long. CDR3 sequence (DNA): TGCAGCGTGACCCTTCGGGGGGGAGGTGAAAAACTGTTTTTT. This encodes CSVTLRGGGEKLFF. The full variable domain, rest sourced from reference TRBV29-1 and TRBJ1-4, is SAVISQKPSRDICQRGTSLTIQCQVDSQVTMMFWYRQQPGQSLTLIATANQGSEATYESGFVIDKFPISRPNLTFSTLTVSNMSPEDSSIYLCSVTLRGGGEKLFFGSGTQLSVL.

Of note for this clonotype: A much larger clone differs by one base, so this may be a read error. The chain has TRBV4-1 and TRBJ1-1; D remains ambiguous. Trimming shortened V by 0 bases and J by 0 bases, and 8 bases separated the two germline ends. Germline V gene sequence: CDR1 MGHRA, CDR2 YSYEKL. The CDR3 is 15 amino acids. CDR3 in DNA: TGCGCCAGCAGCCAAGATGGACCCATGAACACTGAAGCTTTCTTT. Protein: CASSQDGPMNTEAFF.

This clonotype was seen at least ten times. For the CDR3, the DNA is TGTGCCAGCAGTTCAATCAATTTAAACTTTCGCCAAGAGACCCAGTACTTC. Its protein product is CASSSINLNFRQETQYF. The chain uses TRBV27 and TRBJ2-5; no clear D gene. CDR1 is MNHEY, CDR2 SMNVEV, per germline (reference sequence). V lost 4 bases to trimming and J lost 1 base, with 19 bases between them. The CDR3 has 17 residues.

Many counts were recorded for this clonotype. This sequence joins TRBV30 and TRBJ2-2; 9 bases align to TRBD1. CDR3 length: 15 amino acids. Per the germline V gene, CDR1 is GTSNPN and CDR2 is SVGIG (reference sequence). Unmatched junction bases numbered 3, after V lost 3 bases and J lost 1 base. DNA of the CDR3: TGTGCCTGGAGCCACAGGGGGCTGAACACCGGGGAGCTGTTTTTT. This encodes CAWSHRGLNTGELFF.

In this sample, this clonotype turned up many times. CDR3 sequence: CASSPWDRGASTEAFF. The CDR3 DNA sequence: TGTGCCAGCTCACCGTGGGACAGGGGGGCGAGCACTGAAGCTTTCTTT. The chain combines TRBV18 with TRBJ1-1; TRBD1 agrees at 11 bases. Germline assignment: CDR1 KGHSH and CDR2 LQKENI. The length of the CDR3 is 16 residues. The ends lost 3 bases at V and 4 bases at J; junction bases unmatched: 7.

This clonotype was recorded at least ten times. This chain links TRBV27 with TRBJ2-5; possibly TRBD1 for D (6 bases). Trimming pared 6 bases from V and 0 bases from J, leaving 11 bases between. CDR1 is MNHEY and CDR2 is SMNVEV in the germline V gene (reference sequence). The CDR3 is 14 residues long. For the CDR3, the DNA is TGTGCCAGCAGGGATGGGGGCTACCAAGAGACCCAGTACTTC. Protein: CASRDGGYQETQYF.

This clonotype was seen at least ten times. V and J are TRBV27 and TRBJ2-7, with D hard to call. V was cut by 6 bases and J by 3 bases, with 12 bases left in between. This CDR3 contains 13 residues. Germline assignment: CDR1 MNHEY and CDR2 SMNVEV (reference sequence). Here the CDR3 DNA reads TGTGCCAGCAGCCATAACCTCGGCTACGAGCAGTACTTC. Its protein is CASSHNLGYEQYF.

This clonotype was detected ten times or more. The J gene is TRBJ2-5, the V gene TRBV11-2; no reliable D call. Per germline, CDR1 SGHAT and CDR2 FQNNGV. The CDR3 runs to 12 residues. V lost 6 bases to trimming and J lost 7 bases, with 12 bases between them. CDR3 nucleotide sequence: TGTGCCAGCAGGCAAGGGAAAGGGACCCAGTACTTC. Encoded protein: CASRQGKGTQYF.

This clonotype was counted ten times or more. The chain recombines TRBV27 with TRBJ1-6, with TRBD1 matching over 7 bases. This CDR3 region has 17 residues. V lost 5 bases, J lost 0 bases, and 7 bases stayed unmatched. Germline values: CDR1 MNHEY, CDR2 SMNVEV (reference sequence). The CDR3: CASSPGTEASYNSPLHF. As DNA, the CDR3 is TGTGCCAGCAGTCCTGGGACAGAGGCCTCCTATAATTCACCCCTCCACTTT.

This clonotype occurred many times. This chain links TRBV4-1 with TRBJ2-7; 9 nucleotides line up with TRBD2. Germline V gives CDR1 MGHRA, CDR2 YSYEKL. The J segment lost 2 bases and the V segment lost 0 bases, leaving 2 bases of the junction unmatched. The CDR3 has 15 residues. CDR3 protein: CASSQEQRGAYEQYF. Written as DNA, the CDR3 is TGCGCCAGCAGCCAAGAACAGCGGGGGGCCTACGAGCAGTACTTC.

This clonotype was counted ten times or more. The V call is TRBV5-4, the J call TRBJ2-7, with 8 bases fitting TRBD1. V lost 4 bases to trimming and J lost 6 bases; unmatched junction nucleotides: 12. In germline, CDR1 is SGHNT, CDR2 YYREEE (reference sequence). The CDR3 is made up of 15 amino acids. The CDR3 DNA is TGTGCCAGCAGCATTCAGGGGGCTGCCCCAAGCGAGCAGTACTTC. Translating gives CASSIQGAAPSEQYF.

This clonotype was picked up many times. CDR3 bases: TGCAGTGCTAGCCTAGGTACCCGCGAGCAGTACTTC. The encoded protein is CSASLGTREQYF. This chain joins TRBV20-1 and TRBJ2-7; D unclear. V was cut by 3 bases and J by 6 bases, with 12 bases left in between. Germline-derived CDR1 and CDR2 are DFQATT and SNEGSKA (reference sequence). This CDR3 has 12 residues.

There are many counts of this clonotype. This chain connects TRBV7-2 to TRBJ2-7, with 8 bases that match TRBD2. Germline CDR1 reads SGHTA; CDR2 reads FQGNSA. Losses at the gene ends were 5 bases for V and 5 bases for J; bases not matched to a gene: 11. CDR3 length equals 15 residues. The CDR3 DNA is TGTGCCAGCAGCGCGATGCCAGCGGGAGTACACGAGCAGTACTTC. Protein sequence: CASSAMPAGVHEQYF.

This clonotype was detected a few times. Since a much larger clone is just one base distant, this may be a read error. The DNA of the CDR3 is TGTGCCAGCAGCCAAGATCCGTTCGGGGAGATCACCGGGGAGCTGCTTTTT. Translated, it gives CASSQDPFGEITGELLF. The chain combines TRBV3-1 with TRBJ2-2; D is possibly TRBD2 (5 bases). CDR1 LGHDT and CDR2 YNNKEL come from the germline V gene (reference sequence). The CDR3 runs 17 residues.

This clonotype was picked up many times. The chain employs TRBV9 and TRBJ1-3, with D unclear. Germline values: CDR1 SGDLS, CDR2 YYNGEE. This CDR3 spans 15 amino acids. With 6 bases removed from V and 0 bases from J, the gap between germline ends came to 13 bases. CDR3 sequence (DNA): TGTGCCAGCACCCCCTATAGCAGCTCTGGAAACACCATATATTTT. The encoded protein is CASTPYSSSGNTIYF.

This clonotype showed up many times. The chain links TRBV20-1 to TRBJ2-7; 9 bases align to TRBD2. This CDR3 contains 15 residues. V was pared by 1 base and J by 2 bases, with 6 bases of the junction left unmatched. Germline V gene sequence: CDR1 DFQATT, CDR2 SNEGSKA (reference sequence). The CDR3 is CSARGGGGVPYEQYF. The CDR3 DNA follows: TGCAGTGCTAGAGGGGGCGGGGGGGTCCCCTACGAGCAGTACTTC.

In its sample, this clonotype was seen many times. The rearrangement joins TRBV6-5 to TRBJ2-5, with 13 bases aligning to TRBD2. From germline, CDR1 is MNHEY and CDR2 SVGAGI. V shed 7 bases, J shed 3 bases, and the junction held 14 bases outside the gene matches. The CDR3 length is 18 residues. This CDR3 reads CASTRLAGGTGGKETQYF. The CDR3 coding sequence is TGTGCCAGCACGAGACTAGCGGGGGGCACGGGGGGAAAAGAGACCCAGTACTTC.

The V gene is TRBV24-1, the J gene TRBJ2-5; possible D gene TRBD2, 6 bases. V was clipped by 9 bases and J by 5 bases, with 6 bases between them. CDR3 length: 10 residues. The germline V gene has CDR1 KGHDR and CDR2 SFDVKD. The CDR3 coding sequence is TGTGCCACCGGGGGGGAGACCCAGTACTTC. Translating it yields CATGGETQYF.

There are many counts of this clonotype. The V call is TRBV15, the J call TRBJ2-2; the D gene is possibly TRBD1 (6 bases). Deletions cut 0 bases from V and 1 base from J, with 9 bases between. The CDR3 loop spans 16 amino acids. Germline assignment: CDR1 LNHNV and CDR2 YYDKDF (reference sequence). CDR3 sequence (DNA): TGTGCCACCAGCAGAGAACGGGGACAGAACACCGGGGAGCTGTTTTTT. It is translated as CATSRERGQNTGELFF.

This clonotype was seen many times. The V and J genes are TRBV6-2 or TRBV6-3 and TRBJ2-1; 10 bases match TRBD1. Looked up from germline, CDR1 is MNHEY and CDR2 is SVGEGT. V was pared by 7 bases and J by 8 bases, with 8 bases of the junction left unmatched. This CDR3 is 14 amino acids long. The CDR3: CASTGDRGLYEQFF. In nucleotides, the CDR3 is TGTGCCAGCACAGGGGACAGGGGATTATATGAGCAGTTCTTC.